Shown below are 3 T cell receptor beta chains from a single sample sequenced in a study of CD8 T cells in ankylosing spondylitis. The study, taken as a whole, reports: One TCR beta motif, made up of about 8 highly homologous variants, appeared characteristic of ankylosing spondylitis blood.

These receptors lack a known antigen. TCRdb re-called the 5' RACE reads with MiXCR, one entry per CDR3 protein. Among about 390,000 distinct CDR3 sequences listed, under 25% were seen once. Sequenced input: blood, either unsorted or a sorted T cell fraction (not recorded which). These receptors were collected from a male donor with ankylosing spondylitis.

This clonotype was counted at least ten times. This sequence joins TRBV11-2 and TRBJ2-5; D uncertain. V shed 5 bases and J shed 2 bases, with 6 bases lying between them. CDR3 length: 12 residues. Germline CDR1 is SGHAT and CDR2 is FQNNGV. Written as DNA, the CDR3 is TGTGCCAGCAGCCGGTCACAAGAGACCCAGTACTTC. Amino acid sequence: CASSRSQETQYF.

This clonotype was seen a few times. The gene calls are TRBV6-2 or TRBV6-3 and TRBJ2-5; no clear D gene. Germline-derived CDR1 and CDR2 are MNHEY and SVGEGT. The CDR3 extends over 15 amino acids. V was pared by 4 bases and J by 8 bases, with 20 bases between. The CDR3 loop reads CASSSYLLSQVTQYF. DNA for the CDR3: TGTGCCAGCAGTTCCTACCTTCTAAGCCAGGTTACCCAGTACTTC.

The table lists this clonotype with a count of one. J is TRBJ2-1 and V is TRBV20-1; 13 bases line up with TRBD2. The CDR3 totals 15 residues. V dropped 6 bases and J dropped 8; count of bases not matched to a gene: 10. Germline V gene data show CDR1 as DFQATT and CDR2 as SNEGSKA (reference sequence). CDR3 coding DNA: TGCAGTGCCGCCGGGACTAGCGGGGATTTTTATGAGCAGTTCTTC. This codes for CSAAGTSGDFYEQFF.